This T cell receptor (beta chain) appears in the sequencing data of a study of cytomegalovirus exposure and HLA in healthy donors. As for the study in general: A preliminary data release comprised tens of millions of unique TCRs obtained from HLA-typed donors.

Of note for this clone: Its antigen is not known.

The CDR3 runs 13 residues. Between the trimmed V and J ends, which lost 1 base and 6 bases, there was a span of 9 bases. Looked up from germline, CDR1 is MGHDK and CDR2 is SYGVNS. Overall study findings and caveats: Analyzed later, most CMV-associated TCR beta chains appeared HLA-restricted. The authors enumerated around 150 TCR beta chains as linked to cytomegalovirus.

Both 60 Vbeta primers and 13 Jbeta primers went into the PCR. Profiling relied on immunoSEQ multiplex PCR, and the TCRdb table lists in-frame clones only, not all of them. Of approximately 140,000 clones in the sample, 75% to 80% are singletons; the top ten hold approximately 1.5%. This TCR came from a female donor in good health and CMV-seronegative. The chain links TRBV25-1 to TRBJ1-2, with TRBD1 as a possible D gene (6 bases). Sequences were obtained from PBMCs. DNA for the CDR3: TGTGCCAGCAGTGAATCAGGGGCGCATGGCTACACCTTC. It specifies CASSESGAHGYTF.